The TCR beta chain described here comes from a study of blood T cell repertoires in COVID-19. Clones were read by immunoSEQ multiplex PCR, and TCRdb kept only the in-frame ones, dropping some. The data hold about 21,000 clones, with roughly 85% observed a single time. The length of the CDR3 is 14 residues. With V trimmed by 5 bases and J by 5 bases, 7 bases remained unmatched. The germline V gene encodes CDR1 SEHNR and CDR2 FQNEAQ (reference sequence). What was sequenced was peripheral blood. The chain employs TRBV7-9 and TRBJ2-5; TRBD2 agrees at 8 bases. The TCR originated in a human donor with active COVID-19. The donor label of this sample is uncertain. DNA of the CDR3: TGTGCCAGCAGCCCCCGTGGCGGGAGGGAGACCCAGTACTTC. Translating it yields CASSPRGGRETQYF.